These T cell receptor beta chains were read from a single sample in a study of graft-versus-host responses after intestinal transplantation. For these TCRs, the target antigens are not known. Sequencing used immunoSEQ multiplex PCR; TCRdb keeps in-frame clones, though not all of them. The sample has under 100,000 clones, around 93% seen once. Material: unstimulated CD8+ T cells sorted from spleen or lymph node cells, obtained before transplant. The receptors were gathered from a human donor who was the organ donor for an intestinal transplant. Each CDR3 is given with its conserved first and last residue. Each record gives: CDR3 protein, CDR3 DNA, D gene, V gene, J gene, clone size. D genes are given only for firm matches. Only some rows state a clone size, as once, few, many or a class for expanded clones.

CDR3aa: CASSDWTSGTDEQFF
CDR3nt: TGCGCCAGCAGCGACTGGACTAGCGGGACGGATGAGCAGTTCTTC
d_gene: TRBD2
v_gene: TRBV5-1
j_gene: TRBJ2-1
abundance: once

CDR3aa: CASSLVRTLKEGEQFF
CDR3nt: TGTGCCAGCAGCTTAGTGCGAACTCTCAAGGAGGGTGAGCAGTTCTTC
d_gene: -
v_gene: TRBV7-6
j_gene: TRBJ2-1
abundance: -

CDR3aa: CATSRDRLAGRMYEQYF
CDR3nt: TGTGCCACCAGCAGAGATAGGTTGGCAGGGAGGATGTACGAGCAGTACTTC
d_gene: -
v_gene: TRBV15
j_gene: TRBJ2-7
abundance: once

CDR3aa: CATSDNTGLAKDRADEKLFF
CDR3nt: TGTGCCACCAGCGACAACACAGGTTTGGCCAAGGACAGGGCTGATGAAAAACTGTTTTTT
d_gene: TRBD1
v_gene: TRBV15
j_gene: TRBJ1-4
abundance: -

CDR3aa: CACSLMSQETQYF
CDR3nt: TGTGCCTGCTCCCTTATGAGTCAAGAGACCCAGTACTTC
d_gene: -
v_gene: TRBV30
j_gene: TRBJ2-5
abundance: -

CDR3aa: CASSEYGGTSFYEQYF
CDR3nt: TGTGCCAGCAGTGAATACGGGGGGACTAGCTTTTACGAGCAGTACTTC
d_gene: TRBD2
v_gene: TRBV27
j_gene: TRBJ2-7
abundance: -

CDR3aa: CASSYGELIAPNYGYTF
CDR3nt: TGTGCCAGCAGCTACGGAGAGCTTATAGCTCCTAACTATGGCTACACCTTC
d_gene: -
v_gene: TRBV5-6
j_gene: TRBJ1-2
abundance: -

CDR3aa: CASSLTAGELFF
CDR3nt: TGTGCCAGCAGCTTAACGGCCGGGGAGCTGTTTTTT
d_gene: -
v_gene: TRBV11-3
j_gene: TRBJ2-2
abundance: -

CDR3aa: CASSTLAGGLTDTQYF
CDR3nt: TGTGCCAGTAGCACCCTAGCGGGAGGGCTCACAGATACGCAGTATTTT
d_gene: TRBD2
v_gene: TRBV19
j_gene: TRBJ2-3
abundance: -

CDR3aa: CAGSFTGQAYEQYF
CDR3nt: TGTGCCGGCAGTTTTACGGGACAGGCGTACGAGCAGTACTTC
d_gene: TRBD1
v_gene: TRBV27
j_gene: TRBJ2-7
abundance: once

CDR3aa: CASSPMRRGRPYGYTF
CDR3nt: TGTGCCAGCTCACCAATGCGGAGGGGGCGCCCCTATGGCTACACCTTC
d_gene: TRBD1
v_gene: TRBV18
j_gene: TRBJ1-2
abundance: -

CDR3aa: CASRAWGGTGELFF
CDR3nt: TGTGCCAGCAGAGCATGGGGAGGCACCGGGGAGCTGTTTTTT
d_gene: -
v_gene: TRBV9
j_gene: TRBJ2-2
abundance: -

CDR3aa: CASSLFRPANQPQHF
CDR3nt: TGTGCCAGCAGTTTATTCAGGCCAGCCAATCAGCCCCAGCATTTT
d_gene: -
v_gene: TRBV27
j_gene: TRBJ1-5
abundance: -

CDR3aa: CASSSKLGLAGGPRDEQYF
CDR3nt: TGTGCCAGCAGCTCCAAGCTGGGACTAGCGGGGGGGCCTCGGGACGAGCAGTACTTC
d_gene: TRBD2
v_gene: TRBV7-9
j_gene: TRBJ2-7
abundance: -

CDR3aa: CASSQGRNNEQFF
CDR3nt: TGTGCCAGCAGCCAAGGGAGGAACAATGAGCAGTTCTTC
d_gene: -
v_gene: TRBV14
j_gene: TRBJ2-1
abundance: -

CDR3aa: CAIHGGSYNSPLHF
CDR3nt: TGTGCAATACACGGAGGCTCCTATAATTCACCCCTCCACTTT
d_gene: -
v_gene: TRBV7-9
j_gene: TRBJ1-6
abundance: -